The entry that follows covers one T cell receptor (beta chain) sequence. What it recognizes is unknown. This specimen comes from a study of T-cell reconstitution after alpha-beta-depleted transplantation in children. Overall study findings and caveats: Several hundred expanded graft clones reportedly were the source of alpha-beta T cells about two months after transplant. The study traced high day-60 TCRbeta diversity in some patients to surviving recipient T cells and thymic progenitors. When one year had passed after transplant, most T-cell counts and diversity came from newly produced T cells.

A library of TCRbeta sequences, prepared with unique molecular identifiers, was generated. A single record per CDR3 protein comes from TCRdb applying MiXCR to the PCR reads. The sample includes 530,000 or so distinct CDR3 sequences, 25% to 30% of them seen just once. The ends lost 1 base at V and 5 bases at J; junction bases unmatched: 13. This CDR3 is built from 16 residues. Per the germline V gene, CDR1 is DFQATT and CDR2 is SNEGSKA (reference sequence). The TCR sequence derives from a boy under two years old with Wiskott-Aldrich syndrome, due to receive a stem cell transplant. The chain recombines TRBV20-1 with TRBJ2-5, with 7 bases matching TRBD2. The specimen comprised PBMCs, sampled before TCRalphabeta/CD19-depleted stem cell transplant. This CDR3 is CSARVQGGRRWETQYF. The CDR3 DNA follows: TGCAGTGCTAGAGTCCAGGGAGGGAGGAGGTGGGAGACCCAGTACTTC.